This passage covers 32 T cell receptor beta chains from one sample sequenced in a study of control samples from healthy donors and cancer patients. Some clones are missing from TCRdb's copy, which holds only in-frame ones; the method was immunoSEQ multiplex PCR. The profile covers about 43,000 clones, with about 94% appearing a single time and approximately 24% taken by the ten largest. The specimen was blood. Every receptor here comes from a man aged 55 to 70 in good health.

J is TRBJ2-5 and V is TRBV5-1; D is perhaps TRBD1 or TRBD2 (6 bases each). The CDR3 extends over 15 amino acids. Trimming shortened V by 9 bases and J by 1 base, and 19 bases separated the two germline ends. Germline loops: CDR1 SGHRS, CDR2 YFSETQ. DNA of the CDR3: TGCGCCACCCAACGATCGGGGGCGGCCCAAGAGACCCAGTACTTC. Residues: CATQRSGAAQETQYF. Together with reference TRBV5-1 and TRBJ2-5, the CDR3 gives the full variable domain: KAGVTQTPRYLIKTRGQQVTLSCSPISGHRSVSWYQQTPGQGLQFLFEYFSETQRNKGNFPGRFSGRQFSNSRSEMNVSTLELGDSALYLCATQRSGAAQETQYFGPGTRLLVL.

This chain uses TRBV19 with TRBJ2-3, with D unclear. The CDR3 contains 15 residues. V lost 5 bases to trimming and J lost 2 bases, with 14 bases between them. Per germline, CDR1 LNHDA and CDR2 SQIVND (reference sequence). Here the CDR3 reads CASSLNAAPTDTQYF. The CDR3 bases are TGTGCCAGTAGTCTTAACGCGGCTCCCACAGATACGCAGTATTTT.

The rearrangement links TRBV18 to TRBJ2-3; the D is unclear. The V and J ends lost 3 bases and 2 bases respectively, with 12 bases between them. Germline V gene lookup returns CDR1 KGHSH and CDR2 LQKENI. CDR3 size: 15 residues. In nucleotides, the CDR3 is TGTGCCAGCTCACCCACAATTTCTCTCACAGATACGCAGTATTTT. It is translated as CASSPTISLTDTQYF.

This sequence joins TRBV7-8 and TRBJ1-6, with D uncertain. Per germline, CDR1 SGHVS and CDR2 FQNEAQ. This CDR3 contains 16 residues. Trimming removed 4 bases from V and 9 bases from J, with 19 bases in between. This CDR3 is CASSSRSGRSVSPLHF. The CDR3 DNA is TGTGCCAGCAGCTCCCGATCGGGTCGGAGCGTTTCACCCCTCCACTTT.

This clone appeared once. CDR3 loop: CASSLGVSAPYEQYF. CDR3 coding DNA: TGCGCCAGCAGCTTGGGAGTTAGCGCTCCCTACGAGCAGTACTTC. The chain combines TRBV5-1 with TRBJ2-7, with D possibly TRBD2 on 5 matching bases. Germline V CDR1 and CDR2: SGHRS, YFSETQ. The CDR3 runs to 15 residues. V lost 0 bases to trimming and J lost 2 bases, with 12 bases between them.

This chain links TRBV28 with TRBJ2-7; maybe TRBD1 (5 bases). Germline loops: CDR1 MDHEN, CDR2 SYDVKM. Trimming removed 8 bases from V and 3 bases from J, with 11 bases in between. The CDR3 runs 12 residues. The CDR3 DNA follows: TGTGCCAGCTGGCAGGGTGACTACGAGCAGTACTTC. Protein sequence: CASWQGDYEQYF.

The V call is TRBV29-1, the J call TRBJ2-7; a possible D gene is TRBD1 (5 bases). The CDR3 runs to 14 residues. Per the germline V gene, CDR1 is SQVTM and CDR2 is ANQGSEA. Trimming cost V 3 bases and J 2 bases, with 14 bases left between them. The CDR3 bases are TGCAGCGTTGAGGAGCTGACAGTCCCCTACGAGCAGTACTTC. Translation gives CSVEELTVPYEQYF.

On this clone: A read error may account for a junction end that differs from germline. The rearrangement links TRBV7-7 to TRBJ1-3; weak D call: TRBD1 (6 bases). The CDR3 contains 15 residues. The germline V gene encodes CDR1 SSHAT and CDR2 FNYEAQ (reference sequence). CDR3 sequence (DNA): TGTGCTAGCAGCCTAGGAGGGGGATCAGGAAACACCATATATTTT. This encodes CASSLGGGSGNTIYF.

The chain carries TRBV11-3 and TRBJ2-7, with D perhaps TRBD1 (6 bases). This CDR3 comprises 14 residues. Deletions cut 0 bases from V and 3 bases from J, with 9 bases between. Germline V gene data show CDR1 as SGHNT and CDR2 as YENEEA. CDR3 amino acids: CASSLEGTNYEQYF. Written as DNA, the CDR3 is TGTGCCAGCAGCTTAGAAGGGACAAACTACGAGCAGTACTTC.

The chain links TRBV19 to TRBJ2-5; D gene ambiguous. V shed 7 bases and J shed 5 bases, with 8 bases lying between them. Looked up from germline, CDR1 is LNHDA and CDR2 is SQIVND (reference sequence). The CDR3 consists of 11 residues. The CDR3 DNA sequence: TGTGCCAGTAAGGTAGGGGAGACCCAGTACTTC. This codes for CASKVGETQYF. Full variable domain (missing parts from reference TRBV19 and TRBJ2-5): DGGITQSPKYLFRKEGQNVTLSCEQNLNHDAMYWYRQDPGQGLRLIYYSQIVNDFQKGDIAEGYSVSREKKESFPLTVTSAQKNPTAFYLCASKVGETQYFGPGTRLLVL.

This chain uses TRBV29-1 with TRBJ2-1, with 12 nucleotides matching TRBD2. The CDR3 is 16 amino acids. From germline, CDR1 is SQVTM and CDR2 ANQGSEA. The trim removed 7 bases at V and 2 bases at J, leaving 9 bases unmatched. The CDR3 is CSGRLAGAHAYNEQFF. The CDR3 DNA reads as TGCAGCGGACGACTAGCGGGAGCCCATGCCTACAATGAGCAGTTCTTC.

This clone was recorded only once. CDR3 DNA sequence: TGTGCCAGCAGCCAAGATGACAATTCACCCCTCCACTTT. It encodes CASSQDDNSPLHF. V usage is TRBV14 and J usage is TRBJ1-6; D remains ambiguous. Per germline, CDR1 SGHDN and CDR2 FVKESK. The CDR3 spans 13 residues. Between the trimmed V and J ends, which lost 0 bases and 7 bases, there was a span of 4 bases. Drawing the rest from reference TRBV14 and TRBJ1-6, the complete variable domain is EAGVTQFPSHSVIEKGQTVTLRCDPISGHDNLYWYRRVMGKEIKFLLHFVKESKQDESGMPNNRFLAERTGGTYSTLKVQPAELEDSGVYFCASSQDDNSPLHFGNGTRLTVT.

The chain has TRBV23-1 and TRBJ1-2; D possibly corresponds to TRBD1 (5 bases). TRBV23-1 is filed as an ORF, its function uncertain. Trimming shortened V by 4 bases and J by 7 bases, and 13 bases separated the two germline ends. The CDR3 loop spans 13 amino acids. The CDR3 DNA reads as TGCGCCAGCAGTCTCCTCTTCAGGGCTGGCTACACCTTC. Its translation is CASSLLFRAGYTF.

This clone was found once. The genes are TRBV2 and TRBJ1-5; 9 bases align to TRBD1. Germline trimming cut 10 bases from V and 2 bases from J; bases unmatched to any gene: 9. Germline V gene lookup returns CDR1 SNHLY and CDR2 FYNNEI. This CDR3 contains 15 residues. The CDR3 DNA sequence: TGTGCCAACCTACAGGGGGCGGTTGGCAATCAGCCCCAGCATTTT. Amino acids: CANLQGAVGNQPQHF.

The CDR3 is CASNYDREQETQYF. CDR3 DNA: TGTGCCAGCAATTACGACAGGGAGCAAGAGACCCAGTACTTC. The chain combines TRBV2 with TRBJ2-5, with 7 bases that match TRBD1. The CDR3 is made up of 14 amino acids. V shed 7 bases and J 2 bases; nucleotides not matched to a gene: 7. Germline CDR1 SNHLY, CDR2 FYNNEI.

CDR3 protein: CASSAGAATLLGETQYF. The CDR3 DNA reads TGTGCCAGCAGTGCCGGGGCCGCCACCCTACTAGGAGAGACCCAGTACTTC. This chain uses TRBV25-1 with TRBJ2-5; D assignment may be TRBD1 or TRBD2 (5 bases each). CDR1 and CDR2 from the germline V gene are MGHDK and SYGVNS. The length of the CDR3 is 17 residues. V gave up 4 bases and J gave up 4 bases, with 22 bases separating them.

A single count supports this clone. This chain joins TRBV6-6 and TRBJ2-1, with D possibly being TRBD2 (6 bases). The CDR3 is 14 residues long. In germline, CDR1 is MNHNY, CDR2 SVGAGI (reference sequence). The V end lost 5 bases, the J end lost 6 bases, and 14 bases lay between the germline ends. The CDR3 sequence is CASSPGTFFNEQFF. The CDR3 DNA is TGTGCCAGCAGTCCGGGGACTTTTTTCAATGAGCAGTTCTTC.

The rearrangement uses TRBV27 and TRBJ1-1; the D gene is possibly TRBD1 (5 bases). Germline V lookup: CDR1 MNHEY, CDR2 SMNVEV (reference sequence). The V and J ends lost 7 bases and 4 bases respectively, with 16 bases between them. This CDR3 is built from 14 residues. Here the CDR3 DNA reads TGTGCCAGCAAATTGGCAGGGAGGGGCACTGAAGCTTTCTTT. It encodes CASKLAGRGTEAFF.

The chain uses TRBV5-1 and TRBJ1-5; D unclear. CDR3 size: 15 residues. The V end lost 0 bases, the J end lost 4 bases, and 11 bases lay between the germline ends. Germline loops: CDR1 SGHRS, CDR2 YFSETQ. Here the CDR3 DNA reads TGCGCCAGCAGCTTGGAGGGTCTCACTAATCAGCCCCAGCATTTT. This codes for CASSLEGLTNQPQHF. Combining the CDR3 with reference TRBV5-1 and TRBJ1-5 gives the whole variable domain KAGVTQTPRYLIKTRGQQVTLSCSPISGHRSVSWYQQTPGQGLQFLFEYFSETQRNKGNFPGRFSGRQFSNSRSEMNVSTLELGDSALYLCASSLEGLTNQPQHFGDGTRLSIL.

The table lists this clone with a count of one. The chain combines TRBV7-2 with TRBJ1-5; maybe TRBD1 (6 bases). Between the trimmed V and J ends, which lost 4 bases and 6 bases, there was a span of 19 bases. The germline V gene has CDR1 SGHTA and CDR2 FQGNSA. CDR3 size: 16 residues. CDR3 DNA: TGTGCCAGCAGCTCCCTAACCGGGACAATAAGTCAGCCCCAGCATTTT. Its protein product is CASSSLTGTISQPQHF.

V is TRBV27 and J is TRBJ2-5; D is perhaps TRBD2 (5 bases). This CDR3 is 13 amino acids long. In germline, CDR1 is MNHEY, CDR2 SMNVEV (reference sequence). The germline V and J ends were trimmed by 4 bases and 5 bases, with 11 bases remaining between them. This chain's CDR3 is CASSSRLAETQYF. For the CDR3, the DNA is TGTGCCAGCAGTTCACGGCTAGCCGAGACCCAGTACTTC.

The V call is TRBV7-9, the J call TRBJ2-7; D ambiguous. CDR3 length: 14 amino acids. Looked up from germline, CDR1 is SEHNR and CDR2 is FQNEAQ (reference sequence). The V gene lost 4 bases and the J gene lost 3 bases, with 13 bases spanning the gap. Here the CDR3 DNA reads TGTGCCAGCAGCTATCGCAGTGATAACTACGAGCAGTACTTC. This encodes CASSYRSDNYEQYF. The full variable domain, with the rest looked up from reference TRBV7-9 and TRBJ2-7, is DTGVSQNPRHKITKRGQNVTFRCDPISEHNRLYWYRQTLGQGPEFLTYFQNEAQLEKSRLLSDRFSAERPKGSFSTLEIQRTEQGDSAMYLCASSYRSDNYEQYFGPGTRLTVT.

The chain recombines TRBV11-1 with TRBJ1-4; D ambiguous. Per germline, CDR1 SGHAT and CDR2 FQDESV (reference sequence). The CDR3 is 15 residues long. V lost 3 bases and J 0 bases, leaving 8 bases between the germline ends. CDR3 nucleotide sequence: TGTGCCAGCAGCTTTAGTTCAGCAACTAATGAAAAACTGTTTTTT. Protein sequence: CASSFSSATNEKLFF. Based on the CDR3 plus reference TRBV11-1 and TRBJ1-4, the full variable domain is EAEVAQSPRYKITEKSQAVAFWCDPISGHATLYWYRQILGQGPELLVQFQDESVVDDSQLPKDRFSAERLKGVDSTLKIQPAELGDSAMYLCASSFSSATNEKLFFGSGTQLSVL.

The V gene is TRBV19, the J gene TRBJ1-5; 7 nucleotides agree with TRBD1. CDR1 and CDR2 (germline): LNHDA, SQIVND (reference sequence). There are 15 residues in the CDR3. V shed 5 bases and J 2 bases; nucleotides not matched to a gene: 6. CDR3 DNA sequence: TGTGCCAGTAGTCAAGGGGGCTTTGGCAATCAGCCCCAGCATTTT. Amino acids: CASSQGGFGNQPQHF.

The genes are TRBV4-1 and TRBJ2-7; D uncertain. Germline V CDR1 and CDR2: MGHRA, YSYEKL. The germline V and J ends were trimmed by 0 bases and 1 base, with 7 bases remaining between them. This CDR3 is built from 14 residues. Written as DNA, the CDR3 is TGCGCCAGCAGCCAAGAATACGGGTCCTACGAGCAGTACTTC. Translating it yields CASSQEYGSYEQYF.

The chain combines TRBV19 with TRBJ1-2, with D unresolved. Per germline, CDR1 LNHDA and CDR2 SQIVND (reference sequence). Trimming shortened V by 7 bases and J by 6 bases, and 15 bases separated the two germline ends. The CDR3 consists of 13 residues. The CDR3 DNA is TGTGCCAGTATCGACCGGTCGGGCGATGGCTACACCTTC. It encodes CASIDRSGDGYTF.

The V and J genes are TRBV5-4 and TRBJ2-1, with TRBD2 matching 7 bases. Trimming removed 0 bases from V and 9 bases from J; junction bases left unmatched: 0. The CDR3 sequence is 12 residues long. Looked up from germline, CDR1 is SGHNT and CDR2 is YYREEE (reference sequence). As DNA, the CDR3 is TGTGCCAGCAGCTTGGCTAGCGGTGAGCAGTTCTTC. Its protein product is CASSLASGEQFF. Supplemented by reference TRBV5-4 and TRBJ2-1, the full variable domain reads ETGVTQSPTHLIKTRGQQVTLRCSSQSGHNTVSWYQQALGQGPQFIFQYYREEENGRGNFPPRFSGLQFPNYSSELNVNALELDDSALYLCASSLASGEQFFGPGTRLTVL.

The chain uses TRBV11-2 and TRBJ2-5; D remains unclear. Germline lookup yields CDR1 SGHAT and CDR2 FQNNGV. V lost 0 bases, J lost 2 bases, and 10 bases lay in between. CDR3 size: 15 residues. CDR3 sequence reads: CASSLDLGYQETQYF. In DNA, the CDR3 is TGTGCCAGCAGCTTAGATCTTGGCTATCAAGAGACCCAGTACTTC. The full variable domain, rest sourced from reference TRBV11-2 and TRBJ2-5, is EAGVAQSPRYKIIEKRQSVAFWCNPISGHATLYWYQQILGQGPKLLIQFQNNGVVDDSQLPKDRFSAERLKGVDSTLKIQPAKLEDSAVYLCASSLDLGYQETQYFGPGTRLLVL.

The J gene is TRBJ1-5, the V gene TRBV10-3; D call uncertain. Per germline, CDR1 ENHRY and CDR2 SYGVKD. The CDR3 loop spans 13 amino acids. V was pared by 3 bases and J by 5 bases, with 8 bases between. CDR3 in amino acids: CAISEHGDQPQHF. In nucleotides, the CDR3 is TGTGCCATCAGTGAACACGGGGATCAGCCCCAGCATTTT.

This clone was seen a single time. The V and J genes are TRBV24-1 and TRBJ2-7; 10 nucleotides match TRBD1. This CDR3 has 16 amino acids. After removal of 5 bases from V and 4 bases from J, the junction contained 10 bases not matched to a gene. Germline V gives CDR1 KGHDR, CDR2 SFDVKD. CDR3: CATSAPSDRGNYEQYF. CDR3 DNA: TGTGCCACCAGTGCCCCCTCGGACAGGGGGAATTACGAGCAGTACTTC.

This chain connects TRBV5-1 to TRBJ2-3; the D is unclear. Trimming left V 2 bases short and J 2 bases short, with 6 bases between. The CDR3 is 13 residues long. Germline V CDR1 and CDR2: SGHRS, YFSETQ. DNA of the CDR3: TGCGCCAGCAGCTTATCTCTCACAGATACGCAGTATTTT. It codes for CASSLSLTDTQYF. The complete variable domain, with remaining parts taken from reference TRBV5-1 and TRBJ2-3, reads KAGVTQTPRYLIKTRGQQVTLSCSPISGHRSVSWYQQTPGQGLQFLFEYFSETQRNKGNFPGRFSGRQFSNSRSEMNVSTLELGDSALYLCASSLSLTDTQYFGPGTRLTVL.

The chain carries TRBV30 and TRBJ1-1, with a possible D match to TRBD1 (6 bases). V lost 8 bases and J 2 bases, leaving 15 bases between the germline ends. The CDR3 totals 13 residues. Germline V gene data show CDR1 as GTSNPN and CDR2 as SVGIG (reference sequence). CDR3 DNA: TGTGCCCGCCGTGGAGGGGGAAACACTGAAGCTTTCTTT. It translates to CARRGGGNTEAFF.